This TCR beta chain was sequenced during a study of blood T cell repertoires in COVID-19. The sample holds a few counts of this clone. V gave up 1 base and J gave up 7 bases, with 11 bases separating them. Looked up from germline, CDR1 is LGHDT and CDR2 is YNNKEL (reference sequence). The CDR3 runs 13 residues. Sequenced by immunoSEQ multiplex PCR; TCRdb stores in-frame clones only, minus some. Of roughly 220,000 clones listed, 70% to 90% were seen once; the top ten hold 3.5% to 4%. Sequenced: PBMCs or T cells enriched from blood (not recorded which). This TCR derives from a woman aged 40 to 50 with acute COVID-19. The V call is TRBV3-1 (or the pseudogene TRBV3-2), the J call TRBJ2-7; TRBD1 might be the D (6 bases). The CDR3 loop is CASSQGARGEQYF. The CDR3 coding sequence is TGTGCCAGCAGCCAAGGAGCGAGGGGGGAGCAGTACTTC.